Following are 21 T cell receptor beta chains from one sample sequenced in a study of graft-versus-host responses after intestinal transplantation. Some clones are missing from TCRdb's copy, which holds only in-frame ones; the method was immunoSEQ multiplex PCR. Of around 20,000 clones in the sample, around 92% were seen once. Sequencing was performed on PBMCs, taken approximately 250 days after intestinal transplant. These receptors all come from a human patient who received an intestinal transplant, so some T cells may come from the graft donor.

This clone came up a few times. V usage is TRBV7-9 and J usage is TRBJ2-7, with unresolved D. CDR3 length equals 15 residues. Between the trimmed V and J ends, which lost 3 bases and 1 base, there was a span of 13 bases. Germline loops: CDR1 SEHNR, CDR2 FQNEAQ (reference sequence). Here the CDR3 DNA reads TGTGCCAGCAGCTTCCTTGGAGTTAGGTCCTACGAGCAGTACTTC. It codes for CASSFLGVRSYEQYF.

The V call is TRBV6-5, the J call TRBJ1-2, with D possibly being TRBD1 (5 bases). The CDR3 runs 16 residues. The germline V gene encodes CDR1 MNHEY and CDR2 SVGAGI. The germline V and J ends were trimmed by 4 bases and 2 bases, with 17 bases remaining between them. CDR3 in DNA: TGTGCCAGCAGTTCCGGGACCCACCGGGGAAACTATGGCTACACCTTC. Amino acid sequence: CASSSGTHRGNYGYTF.

The chain links TRBV28 to TRBJ2-7; the D is unclear. This CDR3 is built from 14 residues. CDR1 is MDHEN, CDR2 SYDVKM, per germline. Trimming took off 5 bases at V and 3 bases at J, with 14 bases between the two ends. CDR3 residues: CASSLPGWDYEQYF. CDR3 sequence (DNA): TGTGCCAGCAGTCTCCCCGGGTGGGACTACGAGCAGTACTTC.

The rearrangement uses TRBV9 and TRBJ2-1, with TRBD2 identical over 11 bases. The CDR3 is made up of 17 amino acids. V was pared by 1 base and J by 1 base, with 4 bases of the junction left unmatched. Germline CDR1 is SGDLS and CDR2 is YYNGEE. CDR3 loop: CASSVTASGGSYNEQFF. The CDR3 bases are TGTGCCAGCAGCGTAACTGCTAGCGGGGGGTCCTACAATGAGCAGTTCTTC.

The gene calls are TRBV27 and TRBJ2-7, with D uncertain. Trimming left V 2 bases short and J 2 bases short, with 4 bases between. Germline V gives CDR1 MNHEY, CDR2 SMNVEV (reference sequence). The CDR3 is 12 residues long. The CDR3 DNA follows: TGTGCCAGCAGTTTAAACACCTACGAGCAGTACTTC. Protein product: CASSLNTYEQYF.

V is TRBV7-8 and J is TRBJ2-1; no firm D call. The V end lost 2 bases, the J end lost 5 bases, and 16 bases lay between the germline ends. Germline loops: CDR1 SGHVS, CDR2 FQNEAQ. This CDR3 has 16 residues. The CDR3 spells CASSLSLMPDHNEQFF. DNA of the CDR3: TGTGCCAGCAGCTTATCCTTGATGCCGGATCACAATGAGCAGTTCTTC.

V is TRBV28 and J is TRBJ2-7, with TRBD1 matching 7 bases. Germline CDR1 is MDHEN and CDR2 is SYDVKM. V shed 2 bases, J shed 1 base, and the junction held 8 bases outside the gene matches. There are 16 residues in the CDR3. The DNA for the CDR3 is TGTGCCAGCAGTTTAGGGCAGGGGGAAATTTCCTACGAGCAGTACTTC. Protein sequence: CASSLGQGEISYEQYF.

The chain employs TRBV28 and TRBJ2-2, with a weak D call TRBD1 (6 bases). The CDR3 sequence is 14 residues long. CDR1 and CDR2 (germline): MDHEN, SYDVKM. Trimming cost V 3 bases and J 3 bases, with 8 bases left between them. CDR3 coding DNA: TGTGCCAGCAGTTTGACAGGCGACACCGGGGAGCTGTTTTTT. Encoded protein: CASSLTGDTGELFF.

The J gene is TRBJ2-2, the V gene TRBV10-2; D uncertain. The CDR3 sequence is 20 residues long. CDR1 and CDR2 from the germline V gene are WSHSY and SAAADI. Trimming stripped 3 bases from V and 1 base from J, with 24 bases between. The CDR3 nucleotides read TGCGCCAGCAGTGAAATCCGCGGAATCACCCCGTGGGAGAACACCGGGGAGCTGTTTTTT. Translating it yields CASSEIRGITPWENTGELFF.

V usage is TRBV10-3 and J usage is TRBJ2-3, with D possibly being TRBD1 (6 bases). Germline V CDR1 and CDR2: ENHRY, SYGVKD. V gave up 6 bases and J gave up 0 bases, with 16 bases separating them. This CDR3 spans 16 amino acids. CDR3 sequence (DNA): TGTGCCATCAGCCAATGGGACACACACAGCACAGATACGCAGTATTTT. Protein: CAISQWDTHSTDTQYF.

This rearrangement joins TRBV20-1 to TRBJ2-1; D uncertain. V lost 5 bases and J 3 bases, leaving 5 bases between the germline ends. Germline CDR1 is DFQATT and CDR2 is SNEGSKA (reference sequence). This CDR3 has 11 residues. DNA for the CDR3: TGCAGTGCTCACAACTACAATGAGCAGTTCTTC. It codes for CSAHNYNEQFF.

V is TRBV29-1 and J is TRBJ2-1; a possible D gene is TRBD2 (6 bases). The germline V and J ends were trimmed by 3 bases and 4 bases, with 16 bases remaining between them. From germline, CDR1 is SQVTM and CDR2 ANQGSEA. The CDR3 contains 15 residues. In DNA form, the CDR3 reads TGCAGCGTTGACTCCGGTACTAGCCGGTACAATGAGCAGTTCTTC. Encoded protein: CSVDSGTSRYNEQFF.

This chain links TRBV27 with TRBJ2-5; 9 bases line up with TRBD2. Trimming cost V 1 base and J 2 bases; bases outside gene matches: 8. CDR1 is MNHEY and CDR2 is SMNVEV in the germline V gene (reference sequence). The length of the CDR3 is 17 residues. The CDR3 DNA is TGTGCCAGCAGTTTATTAGCGGGAGTCGGCAAACAAGAGACCCAGTACTTC. It encodes CASSLLAGVGKQETQYF.

The rearrangement links TRBV14 to TRBJ2-5; 13 bases agree with TRBD2. The V and J ends lost 0 bases and 3 bases, in that order; junction bases with no gene match: 7. The CDR3 has 18 amino acids. Per germline, CDR1 SGHDN and CDR2 FVKESK. CDR3 amino acids: CASSQEEGGTSGKETQYF. In nucleotides, the CDR3 is TGTGCCAGCAGCCAAGAAGAAGGGGGGACTAGCGGGAAAGAGACCCAGTACTTC.

The chain uses TRBV25-1 and TRBJ1-2; TRBD1 is a possible D gene (6 bases). This CDR3 region has 15 residues. Germline V gene lookup returns CDR1 MGHDK and CDR2 SYGVNS. V shed 5 bases and J shed 6 bases, with 19 bases lying between them. The CDR3 DNA is TGTGCCAGCAGTCGGTACGGGAAGGGGGTCGATGGCTACACCTTC. Its translation is CASSRYGKGVDGYTF.

The chain combines TRBV30 with TRBJ2-3, with TRBD2 matching over 12 bases. Germline-derived CDR1 and CDR2 are GTSNPN and SVGIG (reference sequence). CDR3 length: 16 amino acids. V dropped 0 bases and J dropped 7; count of bases not matched to a gene: 8. CDR3 amino acids: CAWSVGLAGGPNTQYF. Written as DNA, the CDR3 is TGTGCCTGGAGTGTAGGGCTAGCGGGAGGGCCTAATACGCAGTATTTT.

In this sample, this clone turned up once. V usage is TRBV5-8 and J usage is TRBJ2-3; D possibly matches TRBD1 or TRBD2 (5 bases each). Trimming removed 2 bases from V and 2 bases from J, with 15 bases in between. Per the germline V gene, CDR1 is SGHTS and CDR2 is YDEGEE. This CDR3 is 16 amino acids long. In nucleotides, the CDR3 is TGTGCCAGCAGCTTTTGGGGGAACCCCGCCACAGATACGCAGTATTTT. The encoded protein is CASSFWGNPATDTQYF.

About this clone: A read error may account for a junction end that differs from germline. V and J are TRBV19 and TRBJ2-1; 12 bases line up with TRBD2. The CDR3 is 21 amino acids. CDR1 LNHDA and CDR2 SQIVND come from the germline V gene (reference sequence). For the CDR3, the DNA is TGTGCCGGTAGTATTTTACACCCGACAGGGAGCGGGACTAGCGGGTACAATGAGCAGTTCTTC. It is translated as CAGSILHPTGSGTSGYNEQFF.

V gene TRBV5-1 combines with J gene TRBJ2-1, with D possibly being TRBD1 or TRBD2 (5 bases each). Trimming left V 1 base short and J 6 bases short, with 17 bases between. Germline V CDR1 and CDR2: SGHRS, YFSETQ. CDR3 length equals 16 residues. The CDR3 nucleotides are TGCGCCAGCAGCTTGTTGGGGGTTTGGACGCCCAATGAGCAGTTCTTC. Translated, it gives CASSLLGVWTPNEQFF.

This chain connects TRBV6-5 to TRBJ2-7; weak D call: TRBD2 (7 bases). Germline-derived CDR1 and CDR2 are MNHEY and SVGAGI. The CDR3 spans 12 residues. Between the trimmed V and J ends, which lost 7 bases and 11 bases, there was a span of 18 bases. The CDR3 sequence is CASTDKGGLEYF. The CDR3 bases are TGTGCCAGCACAGATAAGGGGGGGCTGGAGTACTTC.

This chain joins TRBV5-1 and TRBJ2-7; tentatively, D is TRBD2 (6 bases). Trimming left V 3 bases short and J 0 bases short, with 10 bases between. The V gene's germline CDR1 is SGHRS and CDR2 YFSETQ. The CDR3 sequence is 14 residues long. CDR3: CASSSDGSSYEQYF. CDR3 in DNA: TGCGCCAGCAGCTCGGACGGGAGCTCCTACGAGCAGTACTTC.